The text below deals with one T cell receptor beta chain. Its antigen is currently not known. Per-base qualities were not stored, and no clone one base away is much larger. In the prospective study, participants were about 18 to 89 years old, resided in approximately 25 geographic areas of the United States, and were enrolled through a virtual design. Cohort assignment in the prospective study relied on participant-reported clinical history from a screening survey and a study questionnaire. ImmuneRACE Cohort 3 recovered participants were defined by two consecutive negative NP/OP PCR tests, healthcare professional clearance, or symptom resolution. Each participant in the prospective study had whole blood, serum and a nasopharyngeal or oropharyngeal swab collected by mobile phlebotomists. Over an approximately 2-month period, participants in the prospective study had the option of providing additional blood draws and questionnaires. Before DNA extraction, prospective study blood samples were shipped either frozen or at room temperature.

The data were taken from a study of blood T cell repertoires in COVID-19 (dated by TCRdb to the early 2020s). About the investigation overall: Collaborator samples came from the United States, Italy and Spain and covered acute and convalescent phases of COVID-19. A de-identified subject ID, COVID-19 status, age in years and sex were almost always included in the sample metadata. The dataset comprised deeply sampled blood TCRbeta repertoires from subjects exposed to, actively infected with, or recovered from COVID-19. The material from the prospective study consisted of cDNA or gDNA derived from T cells, B-cell-depleted T cells, or PBMCs. The repertoires were made available in a free public database intended to serve as a resource for research on the immune response to SARS-CoV-2. HLA class I and class II types, where available, came from metadata supplied by the sample provider rather than from assay-based typing. Samples were obtained from the ongoing ImmuneRACE study (first 160 participants) and from about 1,300 subjects provided by 6 global collaborators. What the study reported, not specific to this receptor: How much clinical and demographic metadata was included differed by source and by participant, and the metadata was provided uncurated.

TCRbeta CDR3 regions were amplified from genomic DNA by means of the immunoSEQ Assay, a bias-controlled multiplex PCR. The paper's processing steps were these. Within the assay, amplification of reference gene primers was used to estimate how many nucleated cells each sample contained. Sequence reads were collapsed and filtered to measure the absolute abundance of every unique TCRbeta CDR3 rearrangement. For each sample, productive Simpson clonality was calculated as the square root of Simpson's diversity index over productive rearrangements. In TCRdb, the immuneACCESS table is reduced to in-frame sequences with V and J assigned. These tables do not hold every clone; where another copy was compared, an unresolved V gene accounts for under half, and the others remain unexplained. The V and J calls and the clone size are those of that table, but D and trimming were determined from the DNA. Counted in this sample were 330,000 or so clones; about 87% of them appeared once. The top ten constitute around 4.6% of the sample.

Via the germline V gene, CDR1 is SNHLY and CDR2 FYNNEI. V lost 1 base and J lost 8 bases; the stretch between them is 5 bases long. There are 11 amino acids in the CDR3, from cysteine to phenylalanine inclusive. The read is trimmed to its CDR3 DNA, 33 bases read in frame from base 1. Specimen: PBMCs or T cells enriched from blood (not recorded which). The sequence derives from a man younger than 45 who had recovered from COVID-19. The chain is made from TRBV2 and TRBJ1-2; the D gene identity is not certain. CDR3 sequence: CASSEVIGYTF. DNA sequence: TGTGCCAGCAGTGAAGTAATCGGCTACACCTTC.